What follows are 14 T cell receptor beta chains derived from one specimen sequenced in a study of regulatory T cells in long-lasting Graves disease. HTBI primers from iRepertoire and Arm-PCR of CDR3 regions yielded the TCR beta libraries. TCRdb re-called the multiplex PCR reads with MiXCR, one entry per CDR3 protein. The table records about 460,000 distinct CDR3 sequences, 11% to 15% of them present only once. This sample's time point: newly diagnosed GD, antithyroid drugs for less than 3 months. The TCR library was prepared using RNA isolated from PBMCs. The same data also contributed to another study, on T cells in Graves' hyperthyroidism and ophthalmopathy.

The input for sequencing was peripheral blood mononuclear cells (PBMCs), taken at new diagnosis, from a patient treated with antithyroid drugs. All receptors come from a woman aged 45-65 years with Graves disease.

This clonotype was seen just once. This rearrangement joins TRBV19 to TRBJ2-4; D may be TRBD2 (5 bases). V lost 1 base and J 7 bases, leaving 20 bases between the germline ends. The CDR3 extends over 17 amino acids. CDR1 and CDR2 (germline): LNHDA, SQIVND (reference sequence). DNA of the CDR3: TGTGCCAGTAGTATAGTCGGACCAAGGGAGATCGGGAACATTCAGTACTTC. It is translated as CASSIVGPREIGNIQYF.

The sample holds a few counts of this clonotype. The chain links TRBV7-3 to TRBJ2-1, with D perhaps assigned TRBD1 or TRBD2 (5 bases each). Trimming left V 2 bases short and J 7 bases short, with 12 bases between. CDR1 and CDR2 (germline): SGHTA, FQGTGA. This CDR3 has 14 amino acids. CDR3 DNA: TGTGCCAGCAGCTTATATGGGGGTTCGAATGAGCAGTTCTTC. Translating gives CASSLYGGSNEQFF.

This clonotype was seen many times. The V call is TRBV20-1, the J call TRBJ2-5; D might be TRBD2 (6 bases). The CDR3 has 18 amino acids. V lost 3 bases and J 2 bases, leaving 25 bases between the germline ends. Germline V CDR1 and CDR2: DFQATT, SNEGSKA (reference sequence). CDR3 sequence reads: CSARGTGRTLSGQETQYF. CDR3 coding DNA: TGCAGTGCTAGGGGCACAGGCCGAACCCTTAGCGGTCAAGAGACCCAGTACTTC.

For this clonotype: This probably arose from a read error, given a far larger clone one base away. Since the CDR3 does not end with the conserved phenylalanine or tryptophan, this likely comes from a read error. The rearrangement uses TRBV11-2 and TRBJ2-1; no reliable D call. The tail of the sequence fits TRBJ2-5 better, so the J call may be wrong. The CDR3 runs to 14 residues. The germline V gene encodes CDR1 SGHAT and CDR2 FQNNGV. The CDR3 reads CASSFEVGEETQYC. CDR3 sequence (DNA): TGTGCCAGCAGCTTTGAGGTTGGGGAAGAGACCCAGTACTGC.

This clonotype was seen ten or more times. The V gene is TRBV29-1, the J gene TRBJ2-7, with 7 bases identical to TRBD1. This CDR3 contains 12 residues. Germline V gene sequence: CDR1 SQVTM, CDR2 ANQGSEA. The junction had 3 bases not matched to a gene; V was cut back by 7 bases and J by 0 bases. CDR3 sequence (DNA): TGCAGCGGTTCAGGGGGCTCCTACGAGCAGTACTTC. It codes for CSGSGGSYEQYF.

This chain connects TRBV10-2 to TRBJ1-5; D might be TRBD1 (6 bases). Germline V lookup: CDR1 WSHSY, CDR2 SAAADI. Trimming took off 5 bases at V and 5 bases at J, with 10 bases between the two ends. The CDR3 totals 13 residues. CDR3 DNA: TGCGCCAGCAGTATGACAGGAGATCAGCCCCAGCATTTT. Amino acids: CASSMTGDQPQHF.

This clonotype has a handful of counts. The chain's CDR3 is CASNGQGVFLPQHF. The DNA for the CDR3 is TGTGCCAGCAATGGACAGGGGGTTTTTTTGCCCCAGCATTTT. The chain is built from TRBV28 and TRBJ1-5; 10 nucleotides agree with TRBD1. Germline V gives CDR1 MDHEN, CDR2 SYDVKM. Trimming cost V 7 bases and J 9 bases; bases outside gene matches: 9. CDR3 length equals 14 residues.

This clonotype came up many times. The V gene is TRBV11-2, the J gene TRBJ2-1, with TRBD2 identical over 9 bases. The length of the CDR3 is 18 residues. The V segment lost 0 bases and the J segment 4 bases; nucleotides outside the gene matches: 10. Germline values: CDR1 SGHAT, CDR2 FQNNGV. The CDR3 nucleotides read TGTGCCAGCAGCTTAGAGGGGAGCTCTAGCGGGGTATACAATGAGCAGTTCTTC. Residues: CASSLEGSSSGVYNEQFF.

There are many counts of this clonotype. This chain connects TRBV6-2 or TRBV6-3 to TRBJ2-1; 11 bases line up with TRBD2. This CDR3 region has 17 residues. V trimming: 7 bases; J trimming: 5 bases; junction bases outside the gene matches: 13. Germline-derived CDR1 and CDR2 are MNHEY and SVGEGT. CDR3 sequence: CASMNSRTSGSHNEQFF. DNA of the CDR3: TGTGCCAGCATGAATTCCAGAACTAGCGGGAGCCACAATGAGCAGTTCTTC.

The rearrangement links TRBV30 to TRBJ1-3; D is unclear. Germline V lookup: CDR1 GTSNPN, CDR2 SVGIG (reference sequence). The CDR3 runs 11 residues. Trimming stripped 4 bases from V and 4 bases from J, with 5 bases between. The CDR3 nucleotides are TGTGCCTGGACGAGAGGAAACACCATATATTTT. This sequence encodes CAWTRGNTIYF.

This clonotype was detected a few times. The chain carries TRBV5-1 and TRBJ2-2, with D possibly being TRBD1 (5 bases). The CDR3 covers 15 residues. Germline V CDR1 and CDR2: SGHRS, YFSETQ. Trimming stripped 2 bases from V and 5 bases from J, with 13 bases between. The CDR3 spells CASSFDRSWTGELFF. CDR3 nucleotides: TGCGCCAGCAGCTTCGACAGATCTTGGACCGGGGAGCTGTTTTTT.

The sample holds a few counts of this clonotype. This chain connects TRBV29-1 to TRBJ2-7; the match to TRBD2 covers 11 bases. Germline V gives CDR1 SQVTM, CDR2 ANQGSEA. The junction had 11 bases not matched to a gene; V was cut back by 4 bases and J by 6 bases. The CDR3 totals 15 residues. The CDR3 is CSVGATSGRFSEQYF. CDR3 nucleotides: TGCAGCGTTGGTGCTACTAGCGGGAGATTCAGCGAGCAGTACTTC.

This clonotype was seen at least ten times. CDR3 loop: CASSQPRKQFF. The CDR3 DNA follows: TGTGCCAGCAGTCAGCCCCGCAAGCAGTTCTTC. The chain couples TRBV2 to TRBJ2-1, with D unresolved. Trimming pared 5 bases from V and 11 bases from J, leaving 10 bases between. The CDR3 is made up of 11 amino acids. CDR1 SNHLY and CDR2 FYNNEI come from the germline V gene.

This clonotype was found a few times. The rearrangement joins TRBV19 to TRBJ2-7; 11 bases match TRBD1. V lost 3 bases, J lost 3 bases, and 7 bases stayed unmatched. The CDR3 runs 16 residues. CDR1 and CDR2 from the germline V gene are LNHDA and SQIVND (reference sequence). As DNA, the CDR3 is TGTGCCAGTAGTATCGGCGCCGGGACAGGGGGCTACGAGCAGTACTTC. This codes for CASSIGAGTGGYEQYF.